These 10 T cell receptor beta chains were sequenced from one sample in a study of vaccination effects on CD4 cells after COVID-19. The assay was immunoSEQ multiplex PCR, and TCRdb's table has in-frame clones only and misses some. Seen here are about 33,000 clones, roughly 82% observed once, and the top ten hold around 1.5%. Their target antigens are unknown. ViraFEST expansion of antigen-specific CD4+ T cells with viral peptide pools preceded sequencing. Culture proceeded for nine to ten days, and CD4+ T cells were then isolated. Participants got two doses of BNT162b2 or mRNA-1273 vaccine. The sequencing here drew on CD4+ T cells from PBMCs cultured with HCoV-NL63 spike peptides, taken after COVID-19 vaccination. All receptors derive from a human donor who received a COVID-19 vaccine. Some clones in this sample may be carry-over from other donors' samples.

The V gene is TRBV30, the J gene TRBJ1-1; D is uncertain. CDR1 and CDR2 (germline): GTSNPN, SVGIG (reference sequence). This CDR3 spans 12 amino acids. The V gene lost 3 bases and the J gene lost 0 bases, with 5 bases spanning the gap. CDR3 loop: CAWSKLNTEAFF. The CDR3 nucleotides are TGTGCCTGGAGCAAACTGAACACTGAAGCTTTCTTT.

This clone was detected a few times. The chain employs TRBV3-1 (or the pseudogene TRBV3-2) and TRBJ2-1; 8 nucleotides match TRBD1. Germline V gene data show CDR1 as LGHDT and CDR2 as YNNKEL (reference sequence). V was pared by 4 bases and J by 7 bases, with 9 bases of the junction left unmatched. The CDR3 has 15 residues. CDR3 DNA sequence: TGTGCCAGCAGCCGAATGGCGGACAGGGCGAATGAGCAGTTCTTC. It yields the protein CASSRMADRANEQFF.

This clone showed up just a few times. V and J are TRBV7-3 and TRBJ2-3, with D perhaps TRBD2 (5 bases). V was cut by 4 bases and J by 11 bases, with 16 bases left in between. Looked up from germline, CDR1 is SGHTA and CDR2 is FQGTGA. The CDR3 runs 13 residues. The CDR3 region is CASSSSTSSEQYF. In DNA, the CDR3 is TGTGCCAGCAGCTCCTCAACTAGTTCCGAGCAGTATTTT. Full variable domain (rest looked up from reference TRBV7-3 and TRBJ2-3): GAGVSQTPSNKVTEKGKYVELRCDPISGHTALYWYRQSLGQGPEFLIYFQGTGAADDSGLPNDRFFAVRPEGSVSTLKIQRTERGDSAVYLCASSSSTSSEQYFGPGTRLTVL.

The CDR3 sequence: CASSPTASTNEKLFF. In DNA, the CDR3 is TGTGCCAGCAGCCCGACAGCCTCAACTAATGAAAAACTGTTTTTT. The V call is TRBV7-3, the J call TRBJ1-4, with D tentatively TRBD1 (5 bases). Deletions cut 5 bases from V and 0 bases from J, with 10 bases between. This CDR3 has 15 amino acids. The germline V gene has CDR1 SGHTA and CDR2 FQGTGA.

V is TRBV28 and J is TRBJ2-4, with TRBD1 identical over 10 bases. CDR1 and CDR2 (germline): MDHEN, SYDVKM. The junction had 10 bases not matched to a gene; V was cut back by 6 bases and J by 8 bases. The CDR3 has 15 amino acids. In DNA, the CDR3 is TGTGCCAGCAGGGGGGACAGGGGAGGACAGTACATTCAGTACTTC. Translating it yields CASRGDRGGQYIQYF.

The chain carries TRBV29-1 and TRBJ2-5; TRBD2 might be the D (7 bases). The V gene lost 5 bases and the J gene lost 5 bases, with 21 bases spanning the gap. The CDR3 totals 15 residues. Germline V gene lookup returns CDR1 SQVTM and CDR2 ANQGSEA. CDR3 coding DNA: TGCAGCGTTCAAAAGGGGGGGACTCGGGGGGAGACCCAGTACTTC. Translation gives CSVQKGGTRGETQYF.

The rearrangement links TRBV19 to TRBJ2-1, with 10 positions matching TRBD2. V was pared by 5 bases and J by 10 bases, with 11 bases of the junction left unmatched. There are 15 residues in the CDR3. CDR1 LNHDA and CDR2 SQIVND come from the germline V gene (reference sequence). The DNA of the CDR3 is TGTGCCAGTAGTGCCGGGACTAGCGCTTCCTTCGAGCAGTTCTTC. It codes for CASSAGTSASFEQFF. Full variable domain (remainder filled in from reference TRBV19 and TRBJ2-1): DGGITQSPKYLFRKEGQNVTLSCEQNLNHDAMYWYRQDPGQGLRLIYYSQIVNDFQKGDIAEGYSVSREKKESFPLTVTSAQKNPTAFYLCASSAGTSASFEQFFGPGTRLTVL.

This sequence joins TRBV2 and TRBJ2-7, with 9 nucleotides matching TRBD1. Germline lookup yields CDR1 SNHLY and CDR2 FYNNEI. J gave up 2 bases and V 7 bases, and 3 bases lay outside the gene matches. This CDR3 has 13 amino acids. This chain's CDR3 is CASKGTGTYEQYV. The DNA for the CDR3 is TGTGCCAGCAAGGGGACAGGGACCTACGAGCAGTACGTC.

This clone appeared a few times. V is TRBV2 and J is TRBJ2-2; tentatively, D is TRBD1 (6 bases). Germline CDR1 SNHLY, CDR2 FYNNEI. The CDR3 has 15 residues. Trimming shortened V by 6 bases and J by 0 bases, and 11 bases separated the two germline ends. CDR3 region: CASSLWGPNTGELFF. CDR3 DNA sequence: TGTGCCAGCAGCTTGTGGGGGCCGAACACCGGGGAGCTGTTTTTT.

The chain employs TRBV7-3 and TRBJ2-5; D gene ambiguous. The V gene lost 1 base and the J gene lost 5 bases, with 8 bases spanning the gap. Per the germline V gene, CDR1 is SGHTA and CDR2 is FQGTGA. The CDR3 covers 13 residues. The CDR3 region is CASSLNFGETQYF. The CDR3 DNA follows: TGTGCCAGCAGCTTAAATTTCGGGGAGACCCAGTACTTC.